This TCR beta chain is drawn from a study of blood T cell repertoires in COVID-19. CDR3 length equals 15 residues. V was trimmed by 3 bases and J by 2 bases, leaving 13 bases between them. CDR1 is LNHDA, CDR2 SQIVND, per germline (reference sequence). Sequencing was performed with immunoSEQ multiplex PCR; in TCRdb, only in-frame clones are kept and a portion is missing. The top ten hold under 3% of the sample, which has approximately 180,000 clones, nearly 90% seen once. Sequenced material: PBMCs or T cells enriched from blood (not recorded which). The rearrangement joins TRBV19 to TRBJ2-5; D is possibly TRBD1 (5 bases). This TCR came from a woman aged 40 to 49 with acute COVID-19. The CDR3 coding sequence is TGTGCCAGTAGTATGGCCCGGACACTTCAAGAGACCCAGTACTTC. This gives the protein CASSMARTLQETQYF.